This T cell receptor (beta chain) came from a study of cytomegalovirus exposure and HLA in healthy donors. General study results and limits: TCR beta V segments were, for the most part, productive about 87% or about 30% of the time in an earlier analysis. Later analysis demonstrated an association between a missense DCLRE1C variant and TCR beta V- and J-gene trimming.

With respect to this clone: The antigen remains unidentified. An end of the junction does not agree with germline; a read error may underlie this.

With 60 Vbeta and 13 Jbeta primers, the PCR was carried out. Sequencing was performed with immunoSEQ multiplex PCR; in TCRdb, only in-frame clones are kept and a portion is missing. The sample shows 90,000 to 120,000 clones, around 80% of them seen only once. CDR1 and CDR2 from the germline V gene are DFQATT and SNEGSKA (reference sequence). This CDR3 is built from 11 residues. Sample: PBMCs. This TCR derives from a woman in her 40s in good health and CMV-seronegative. This rearrangement joins TRBV20-1 to TRBJ2-1, with a weak D call TRBD2 (6 bases). The CDR3 region is CGATTRLEQFF. The CDR3 coding sequence is TGCGGTGCTACGACTAGGCTTGAGCAGTTCTTC.